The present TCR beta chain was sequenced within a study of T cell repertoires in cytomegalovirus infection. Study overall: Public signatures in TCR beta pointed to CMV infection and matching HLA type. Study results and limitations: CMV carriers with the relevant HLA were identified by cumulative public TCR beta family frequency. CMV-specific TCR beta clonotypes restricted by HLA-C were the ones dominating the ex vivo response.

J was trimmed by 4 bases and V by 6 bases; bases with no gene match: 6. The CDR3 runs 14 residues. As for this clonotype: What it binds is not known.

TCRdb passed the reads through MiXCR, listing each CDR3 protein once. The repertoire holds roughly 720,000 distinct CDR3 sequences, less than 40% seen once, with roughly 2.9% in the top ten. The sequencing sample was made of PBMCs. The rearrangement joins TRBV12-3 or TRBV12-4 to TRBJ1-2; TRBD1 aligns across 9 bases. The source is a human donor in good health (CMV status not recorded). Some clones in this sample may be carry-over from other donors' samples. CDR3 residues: CASSTGGGSYGYTF. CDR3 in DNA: TGTGCCAGCAGCACAGGGGGCGGCAGCTATGGCTACACCTTC.